What follows are 11 T cell receptor beta chains derived from one specimen sequenced in a study of regulatory T cells in long-lasting Graves disease. Arm-PCR of CDR3 regions and iRepertoire HTBI primers were used to build TCR beta libraries. A single record per CDR3 protein comes from TCRdb applying MiXCR to the multiplex PCR reads. This table has 400,000 to 500,000 distinct CDR3 sequences, 15% appearing once. Time point given: newly diagnosed GD, antithyroid drugs for less than 3 months. RNA isolated from PBMCs was used to make the TCR library. The same specimen was also included in a second study, on T cells in Graves' hyperthyroidism and ophthalmopathy.

The sample in question was peripheral blood mononuclear cells (PBMCs), obtained at new diagnosis, from a patient treated with antithyroid drugs. Receptors were obtained from a woman in her 40s with Graves disease.

This clonotype was counted ten times or more. V is TRBV27 and J is TRBJ2-7, with TRBD2 as a possible D gene (6 bases). Germline V gives CDR1 MNHEY, CDR2 SMNVEV (reference sequence). The length of the CDR3 is 14 residues. The ends were cut back, 6 bases at V and 2 bases at J, with 14 bases in the middle. The CDR3 DNA reads as TGTGCCAGCAGGGAGGGAACAGGACCCTACGAGCAGTACTTC. Its translation: CASREGTGPYEQYF.

On this clonotype: A much larger clone is a single base away; this may be a read error. CDR3 loop: CASREIGSTEAFF. CDR3 nucleotides: TGTGCCAGCAGAGAGATTGGCAGCACTGAAGCTTTCTTT. The J gene is TRBJ1-1, the V gene TRBV7-9; D remains ambiguous. The germline CDR1 and CDR2 sequences are SEHNR and FQNEAQ (reference sequence). Deletions cut 6 bases from V and 4 bases from J, with 12 bases between. The CDR3 spans 13 residues.

The chain combines TRBV19 with TRBJ1-4, with 8 bases identical to TRBD1. The CDR3 length is 16 residues. Trimming took 4 bases from V and 3 from J; bases not matched to a gene: 7. Per germline, CDR1 LNHDA and CDR2 SQIVND (reference sequence). The CDR3 loop reads CASSSDRGSANEKLFF. CDR3 in DNA: TGTGCCAGTAGTAGTGACAGGGGCTCAGCTAATGAAAAACTGTTTTTT.

The chain joins TRBV7-9 to TRBJ1-4; possibly TRBD1 for D (6 bases). Germline assignment: CDR1 SEHNR and CDR2 FQNEAQ (reference sequence). V was cut by 8 bases and J by 3 bases, with 13 bases left in between. The CDR3 runs to 14 residues. DNA for the CDR3: TGTGCCAGCGGCAGACAGGCCTCTAATGAAAAACTGTTTTTT. Protein product: CASGRQASNEKLFF.

This clonotype was detected a few times. The J gene is TRBJ2-3, the V gene TRBV10-3; tentative D call: TRBD1 (5 bases). The CDR3 length is 14 residues. Germline CDR1 ENHRY, CDR2 SYGVKD. Trimming left V 6 bases short and J 4 bases short, with 14 bases between. The CDR3 sequence: CAIRDGVGADTQYF. The DNA for the CDR3 is TGTGCCATCAGGGACGGAGTAGGGGCAGATACGCAGTATTTT.

At least ten counts were recorded for this clonotype. The V call is TRBV6-5, the J call TRBJ1-6; 7 nucleotides line up with TRBD1. Trimming took 2 bases from V and 5 from J; bases not matched to a gene: 9. CDR3 length: 17 amino acids. Germline values: CDR1 MNHEY, CDR2 SVGAGI. This CDR3 is CASSYQFDRVNNSPLHF. Written as DNA, the CDR3 is TGTGCCAGCAGTTACCAGTTCGACAGGGTCAATAATTCACCCCTCCACTTT.

This clonotype was found many times. V gene TRBV28 combines with J gene TRBJ1-2, with no clear D. From germline, CDR1 is MDHEN and CDR2 SYDVKM. The CDR3 is 15 residues long. With 2 bases removed from V and 8 bases from J, the gap between germline ends came to 18 bases. The CDR3 loop is CASSLVRPTSFGYTF. The CDR3 DNA is TGTGCCAGCAGTTTAGTCCGGCCGACGTCCTTCGGCTACACCTTC.

The chain is built from TRBV9 and TRBJ2-7; 7 bases match TRBD2. With V trimmed by 3 bases and J by 2 bases, 8 bases remained unmatched. This CDR3 spans 15 amino acids. From germline, CDR1 is SGDLS and CDR2 YYNGEE. The CDR3 spells CASSAEVSGPYEQYF. CDR3 sequence (DNA): TGTGCCAGCAGCGCCGAGGTTAGCGGGCCCTACGAGCAGTACTTC.

This clonotype was observed a handful of times. V and J are TRBV6-2 or TRBV6-3 and TRBJ2-7; 8 bases line up with TRBD2. The CDR3 runs 15 residues. Germline loops: CDR1 MNHEY, CDR2 SVGEGT. V trimming: 6 bases; J trimming: 1 base; junction bases outside the gene matches: 8. Written as DNA, the CDR3 is TGTGCCAGCAGCAACCTAGCGGGCCAATCCTACGAGCAGTACTTC. Translating gives CASSNLAGQSYEQYF.

This clonotype has just a few counts. The rearrangement uses TRBV9 and TRBJ2-1, with 11 bases that match TRBD2. J lost 7 bases, V lost 4 bases, and 13 bases had no gene match. There are 17 residues in the CDR3. CDR1 SGDLS and CDR2 YYNGEE come from the germline V gene. This CDR3 reads CASSPDLAGGPGNEQFF. Here the CDR3 DNA reads TGTGCCAGCAGCCCCGACTTAGCGGGAGGGCCCGGAAATGAGCAGTTCTTC.

This clonotype occurred many times. The V and J genes are TRBV7-6 and TRBJ2-1; D not resolved. With 5 bases removed from V and 7 bases from J, the gap between germline ends came to 12 bases. This CDR3 spans 13 amino acids. Germline V gives CDR1 SGHVS, CDR2 FNYEAQ. The CDR3 loop is CASSPAGANEQFF. As DNA, the CDR3 is TGTGCCAGCAGCCCGGCCGGTGCGAATGAGCAGTTCTTC.